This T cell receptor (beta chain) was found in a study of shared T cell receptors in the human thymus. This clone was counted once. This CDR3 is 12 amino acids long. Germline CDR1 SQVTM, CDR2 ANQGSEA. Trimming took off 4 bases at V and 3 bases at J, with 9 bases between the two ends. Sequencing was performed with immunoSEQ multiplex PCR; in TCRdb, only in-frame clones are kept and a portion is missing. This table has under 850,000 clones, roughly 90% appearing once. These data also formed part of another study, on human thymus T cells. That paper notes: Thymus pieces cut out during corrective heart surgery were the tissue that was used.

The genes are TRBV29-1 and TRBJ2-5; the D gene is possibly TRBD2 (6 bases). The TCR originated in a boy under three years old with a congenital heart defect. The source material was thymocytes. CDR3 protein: CSVVGGKETQYF. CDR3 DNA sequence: TGCAGCGTTGTCGGGGGTAAAGAGACCCAGTACTTC.